This entry is about one TCR beta chain. This entry is derived from a study of blood T cell repertoires in COVID-19. Study background: Sites across the United States, Italy and Spain contributed samples from acute and convalescent COVID-19. The cDNA or gDNA used as material had been derived from T cells, B-cell-depleted T cells, or PBMCs.

Losses at the gene ends were 10 bases for V and 7 bases for J; bases not matched to a gene: 9. Germline V gene lookup returns CDR1 LNHDA and CDR2 SQIVND (reference sequence). The CDR3 has 12 amino acids. In the original processing: Amplifying reference gene primers gave estimates of nucleated cell counts. TCRdb keeps only in-frame clones here, not all; method: immunoSEQ multiplex PCR. The V and J calls and the clone size are those of that table, but D and trimming were determined from the DNA. The sample holds some 150,000 clones, just under 85% seen once. The clonotype comes from a man aged 35 to 55 who had recovered from COVID-19. Specimen: peripheral blood. The chain combines TRBV19 with TRBJ1-2; 7 bases match TRBD1. The CDR3 nucleotides are TGTGCCACCGCCGACAGGGTTGGTGGCTACACCTTC. It yields the protein CATADRVGGYTF.